This TCR beta chain was sequenced in a study of cytomegalovirus exposure and HLA in healthy donors. About the study: Inside one of the first data releases sat around 85 million unique TCRs taken from HLA-typed donors. Study conclusions and caveats: Later work showed greater clonal expansion in HLA-associated TCR beta chains than in equally common others. Reportedly, a later analysis found an Asian-associated ancestry cluster had fewer N-insertions than the roughly 670-donor mean.

The germline CDR1 and CDR2 sequences are GTSNPN and SVGIG (reference sequence). This CDR3 comprises 16 residues. Trimming cost V 0 bases and J 5 bases, with 14 bases left between them. With 60 Vbeta and 13 Jbeta primers, the PCR was carried out. Data came from immunoSEQ multiplex PCR; TCRdb stores just in-frame clones and leaves some out. The data show over 75,000 clones, 70% to 80% seen once. In regard to this clone: Antigen unknown.

The sequencing input was PBMCs. The TCR comes from a man aged 60 to 69 in good health and CMV-seropositive. This chain joins TRBV30 and TRBJ1-6; D possibly corresponds to TRBD1 (5 bases). The CDR3 coding sequence is TGTGCCTGGAGTGTAAGAACAGGACTAAATAATTCACCCCTCCACTTT. Its protein product is CAWSVRTGLNNSPLHF.